Listed below are T cell receptor beta chains from one sample, sequenced in a study of T-cell reconstitution after alpha-beta-depleted transplantation in children. TCRdb itself ran the PCR reads through MiXCR, one entry per CDR3 protein. The repertoire holds hundreds of thousands of distinct CDR3 sequences, 13% seen once, with 2% to 2.5% in the top ten. Sequencing used PBMCs, mostly from graft donor cells, obtained 360 days after TCRalphabeta/CD19-depleted stem cell transplant. Every receptor here comes from a male patient between 5 and 17 years old who had a stem cell transplant for acute myeloid leukemia, so the T cells may come from the graft donor. Each CDR3 is given with its conserved first and last residue. The D gene is left open where the match is weak. Not all rows give a size; the values are once, few, many and, for expanded clones, a class.

D: TRBD2
J: TRBJ2-1
length: 16
V: TRBV18
size: few
DNA: TGTGCCAGCTCACCCTCTATAGCGGGAGGGCCTAGTGAGCAGTTCTTC
CDR3: CASSPSIAGGPSEQFF

D: .
J: TRBJ1-1
length: 14
V: TRBV5-1
size: many
DNA: TGCGCCAGCAGCCCGGGACTGCTGAACACTGAAGCTTTCTTT
CDR3: CASSPGLLNTEAFF

D: .
J: TRBJ2-5
length: 13
V: TRBV20-1
size: few
DNA: TGCAGTGCTGATACAGAGATTCAAGAGACCCAGTACTTC
CDR3: CSADTEIQETQYF

D: .
J: TRBJ2-1
length: 17
V: TRBV21-1
size: .
DNA: TGTGCCAGACACTGGGACATCCTTCTCCTTACCTACAATGAGCAGTTCTTC
CDR3: CARHWDILLLTYNEQFF

D: TRBD2
J: TRBJ2-1
length: 16
V: TRBV4-2
size: few
DNA: TGTGCCAGCAGCCAAGGGCTAGCGGGAGACTACAATGAGCAGTTCTTC
CDR3: CASSQGLAGDYNEQFF

D: TRBD2
J: TRBJ2-1
length: 15
V: TRBV29-1
size: few
DNA: TGCAGCGTTGACGACGGTAGCGGGAGACCCTATGAGCAGTTCTTC
CDR3: CSVDDGSGRPYEQFF

D: .
J: TRBJ2-3
length: 14
V: TRBV5-1
size: few
DNA: TGCGCCAGCAGCTTGGAAACGCGCGCAGATACGCAGTATTTT
CDR3: CASSLETRADTQYF

D: .
J: TRBJ2-7
length: 16
V: TRBV27
size: .
DNA: TGTGCCAGCAGTAGCCTTTCTTCTCGAGGGGCCTACGAGCAGTACTTC
CDR3: CASSSLSSRGAYEQYF

D: TRBD1
J: TRBJ2-1
length: 15
V: TRBV7-2
size: .
DNA: TGTGCCAGCAGCTTCCTGGGACAGGGGCGCGATGAGCAGTTCTTC
CDR3: CASSFLGQGRDEQFF

D: .
J: TRBJ2-7
length: 13
V: TRBV29-1
size: .
DNA: TGCAGCCCGAGGGTAGGGCAGGAAAACGAGCAGTACTTC
CDR3: CSPRVGQENEQYF

D: TRBD2
J: TRBJ2-7
length: 16
V: TRBV28
size: many
DNA: TGTGCCAGCACCAATAAGGGCGGGAGGGCCTTCTACGAGCAGTACTTC
CDR3: CASTNKGGRAFYEQYF

D: TRBD2
J: TRBJ2-1
length: 18
V: TRBV10-3
size: .
DNA: TGTGCCATCAGTGAGCCCTTACTAGCGGGAGAGGTTGACAATGAGCAGTTCTTC
CDR3: CAISEPLLAGEVDNEQFF

D: TRBD2
J: TRBJ2-7
length: 19
V: TRBV5-1
size: many
DNA: TGCGCCAGCAGCTTGGCGGGGGGACTAGCGGGACCCAGCTCCTACGAGCAGTACTTC
CDR3: CASSLAGGLAGPSSYEQYF

D: .
J: TRBJ2-1
length: 15
V: TRBV7-2
size: many
DNA: TGTGCCAGCAGCCGGGTCCTGCAACTTTACAATGAGCAGTTCTTC
CDR3: CASSRVLQLYNEQFF

D: .
J: TRBJ2-3
length: 15
V: TRBV15
size: few
DNA: TGTGCCACCAGCAGAGGGCAGGGGCTTTTGGATACGCAGTATTTT
CDR3: CATSRGQGLLDTQYF

D: .
J: TRBJ2-7
length: 15
V: TRBV19
size: .
DNA: TGTGCCAGTAGTACAAAACAGACGGGCCAAACCGAGCAGTACTTC
CDR3: CASSTKQTGQTEQYF

D: .
J: TRBJ2-7
length: 13
V: TRBV29-1
size: many
DNA: TGCAGCGCGAGAGGGACCCTTATCTACGAGCAGTACTTC
CDR3: CSARGTLIYEQYF

D: .
J: TRBJ2-3
length: 16
V: TRBV28
size: few
DNA: TGTGCCAGCAGTTACGACCGATCCCTCAACACAGATACGCAGTATTTT
CDR3: CASSYDRSLNTDTQYF

D: .
J: TRBJ1-4
length: 15
V: TRBV6-1
size: few
DNA: TGTGCCAGCAGCTTTGTACAGGGAGGGTTAGAAAAACTGTTTTTT
CDR3: CASSFVQGGLEKLFF

D: .
J: TRBJ1-2
length: 15
V: TRBV28
size: .
DNA: TGTGCCAGCAGTTTAGTGGCAGGGCAGACCTATGGCTACACCTTC
CDR3: CASSLVAGQTYGYTF

D: TRBD1
J: TRBJ2-7
length: 16
V: TRBV9
size: .
DNA: TGTGCCAGCAGCGTGTCCACAGGGGGGCCTTCCTACGAGCAGTACTTC
CDR3: CASSVSTGGPSYEQYF

D: .
J: TRBJ1-2
length: 13
V: TRBV28
size: many
DNA: TGTGCCAGCAGTTTATTGCCCAAGGATGGCTACACCTTC
CDR3: CASSLLPKDGYTF

D: .
J: TRBJ2-7
length: 10
V: TRBV20-1
size: many
DNA: TGCAGTGCTACTAGCTACGAGCAGTACTTC
CDR3: CSATSYEQYF

D: TRBD2
J: TRBJ2-1
length: 14
V: TRBV6-1
size: few
DNA: TGTGCCAGCAGGCGGGGGGACTCCTACAATGAGCAGTTCTTC
CDR3: CASRRGDSYNEQFF

D: .
J: TRBJ2-3
length: 16
V: TRBV7-2
size: .
DNA: TGTGCCAGCAGTCGTAACGGGATCGTTAGCACAGATACGCAGTATTTT
CDR3: CASSRNGIVSTDTQYF

D: TRBD1
J: TRBJ1-1
length: 16
V: TRBV5-5
size: .
DNA: TGTGCCAGCAGCTTGGCCCCGAGACAGGGGGACACTGAAGCTTTCTTT
CDR3: CASSLAPRQGDTEAFF

D: .
J: TRBJ2-1
length: 13
V: TRBV19
size: .
DNA: TGTGCCAGTAGTGTCGGGACGGGCCATGAGCAGTTCTTC
CDR3: CASSVGTGHEQFF

D: TRBD2
J: TRBJ2-7
length: 15
V: TRBV4-3
size: many
DNA: TGCGCCAGCTCACCCTGGACTAGCGGTCTCTACGAGCAGTACTTC
CDR3: CASSPWTSGLYEQYF

D: .
J: TRBJ2-7
length: 15
V: TRBV20-1
size: .
DNA: TGCAGTGCTAGAGAGACAGGAAAGATTTACTACGAGCAGTACTTC
CDR3: CSARETGKIYYEQYF

D: TRBD2
J: TRBJ2-3
length: 17
V: TRBV11-2
size: .
DNA: TGTGCCAGCAGCTTAGTTTCGGCAGGACTAGGCACAGATACGCAGTATTTT
CDR3: CASSLVSAGLGTDTQYF

D: .
J: TRBJ2-7
length: 13
V: TRBV7-6
size: .
DNA: TGTGCCAGCATGTCTGGCTTGTCCTACGAGCAGTACTTC
CDR3: CASMSGLSYEQYF

D: .
J: TRBJ1-5
length: 13
V: TRBV20-1
size: .
DNA: TGCAGTGCTAACCTTGGGGGAAATCAGCCCCAGCATTTT
CDR3: CSANLGGNQPQHF

D: TRBD2
J: TRBJ2-1
length: 15
V: TRBV5-1
size: many
DNA: TGCGCCAGCAGCTTGGGACTAGCGGGAGCAGTGGAGCAGTTCTTC
CDR3: CASSLGLAGAVEQFF

D: .
J: TRBJ1-5
length: 14
V: TRBV12-3/TRBV12-4
size: few
DNA: TGTGCCAGCAGTTCTGACAGCGACAATCAGCCCCAGCATTTT
CDR3: CASSSDSDNQPQHF

D: .
J: TRBJ1-3
length: 16
V: TRBV7-9
size: .
DNA: TGTGCCAGCAGCTTGGACGGATCCCTAAGAGGAAACACCATATATTTT
CDR3: CASSLDGSLRGNTIYF

D: TRBD1
J: TRBJ2-7
length: 15
V: TRBV18
size: .
DNA: TGTGCCAGCTCGCGAACACAGGGGTTTCCCTACGAGCAGTACTTC
CDR3: CASSRTQGFPYEQYF

D: .
J: TRBJ2-5
length: 12
V: TRBV4-2
size: .
DNA: TGTGCCAGCAGCCAAGTAGCCGAGACCCAGTACTTC
CDR3: CASSQVAETQYF

D: .
J: TRBJ2-1
length: 20
V: TRBV21-1
size: .
DNA: TGTGCCAGCAGCAAAGATGGACTAGCGGGAGAGGGGAGCTCCTACAATGAGCAGTTCTTC
CDR3: CASSKDGLAGEGSSYNEQFF

D: .
J: TRBJ2-3
length: 15
V: TRBV4-3
size: many
DNA: TGCGCCAGCAGCCAGTTTACCGGGACTCCAGATACGCAGTATTTT
CDR3: CASSQFTGTPDTQYF

D: .
J: TRBJ1-6
length: 16
V: TRBV28
size: few
DNA: TGTGCCAGCAGTTTATTCATACCGACTGTACTATCACCCCTCCACTTT
CDR3: CASSLFIPTVLSPLHF

D: .
J: TRBJ2-2
length: 14
V: TRBV29-1
size: few
DNA: TGCAGCGTTGGCCCGGGACCGAACACCGGGGAGCTGTTTTTT
CDR3: CSVGPGPNTGELFF

D: .
J: TRBJ1-1
length: 13
V: TRBV12-3/TRBV12-4
size: .
DNA: TGTGCCAGCAGTTTTCCCCGGAACACTGAAGCTTTCTTT
CDR3: CASSFPRNTEAFF

D: TRBD1
J: TRBJ1-2
length: 15
V: TRBV7-2
size: many
DNA: TGTGCCAGCAGCCCAGGGGGGACAGCAAACTATGGCTACACCTTC
CDR3: CASSPGGTANYGYTF

D: .
J: TRBJ2-1
length: 16
V: TRBV19
size: .
DNA: TGTGCCAGTAGCCCCCCCGGTCGAGTTGGTTACAATGAGCAGTTCTTC
CDR3: CASSPPGRVGYNEQFF

D: TRBD1
J: TRBJ2-1
length: 14
V: TRBV6-1
size: few
DNA: TGTGCCAGCAGTGGCCGGACAGGGTATAATGAGCAGTTCTTC
CDR3: CASSGRTGYNEQFF

D: TRBD2
J: TRBJ2-7
length: 16
V: TRBV20-1
size: .
DNA: TGCAGTGCTAGAGTCGAACGGGAGCGGGACCAAGACGAGCAGTACTTC
CDR3: CSARVERERDQDEQYF

D: TRBD1
J: TRBJ2-7
length: 14
V: TRBV15
size: few
DNA: TGTGCCACCAGCACCCTCGACAGGGTGGACGAGCAGTACTTC
CDR3: CATSTLDRVDEQYF

D: .
J: TRBJ2-2
length: 16
V: TRBV7-2
size: few
DNA: TGTGCCAGCAGCCTACAAGGGGGGGCGGGAGTCGGGGAGCTGTTTTTT
CDR3: CASSLQGGAGVGELFF

D: TRBD1
J: TRBJ2-5
length: 15
V: TRBV29-1
size: many
DNA: TGCAGCGGGGGACAGGGGGGTAGCGGTAAAGAGACCCAGTACTTC
CDR3: CSGGQGGSGKETQYF

D: .
J: TRBJ2-7
length: 16
V: TRBV4-2
size: .
DNA: TGTGCCAGCAGCCAAGGACCGGGGGTGCTTCCCTACGAGCAGTACTTC
CDR3: CASSQGPGVLPYEQYF